Listed here are 21 T cell receptor beta chains from one sample, sequenced in a study of cytomegalovirus exposure and HLA in healthy donors. The PCR employed 60 Vbeta primers together with 13 Jbeta primers. Data came from immunoSEQ multiplex PCR; TCRdb stores just in-frame clones and leaves some out. The sample gives tens of thousands of clones, under 85% of which show up once; roughly 5.5% is in the top ten. Sequenced material: PBMCs. All receptors derive from a man aged 45 to 65 in good health and CMV-seronegative.

V is TRBV30 and J is TRBJ1-4, with no clear D. Germline V lookup: CDR1 GTSNPN, CDR2 SVGIG (reference sequence). With 6 bases removed from V and 3 bases from J, the gap between germline ends came to 11 bases. The CDR3 spans 13 residues. CDR3 sequence reads: CACQTRSNEKLFF. CDR3 coding DNA: TGTGCCTGCCAGACACGGTCTAATGAAAAACTGTTTTTT. The full variable domain, with the rest looked up from reference TRBV30 and TRBJ1-4, is SQTIHQWPATLVQPVGSPLSLECTVEGTSNPNLYWYRQAAGRGLQLLFYSVGIGQISSEVPQNLSASRPQDRQFILSSKKLLLSDSGFYLCACQTRSNEKLFFGSGTQLSVL.

Concerning this clone: Relative to the germline gene, one junction end is altered; a read error may explain this. The chain links TRBV7-9 to TRBJ1-2; D uncertain. The CDR3 contains 14 residues. The germline CDR1 and CDR2 sequences are SEHNR and FQNEAQ (reference sequence). CDR3 sequence reads: CSSSHHSTNYGYTF. The CDR3 DNA reads TGTTCCAGCAGCCACCACTCGACTAACTATGGCTACACCTTC.

The gene calls are TRBV7-8 and TRBJ1-1; D is unresolved. V dropped 5 bases and J dropped 2 bases, with 12 bases sitting between them. Per the germline V gene, CDR1 is SGHVS and CDR2 is FQNEAQ. CDR3 size: 14 residues. The CDR3 loop reads CASSKERVNTEAFF. CDR3 DNA sequence: TGTGCCAGCAGCAAAGAGAGGGTTAACACTGAAGCTTTCTTT.

V gene TRBV6-5 combines with J gene TRBJ1-5; D may be TRBD1 (6 bases). CDR1 is MNHEY, CDR2 SVGAGI, per germline. The CDR3 is 13 amino acids. Trimming shortened V by 4 bases and J by 5 bases, and 9 bases separated the two germline ends. CDR3 protein: CASSSYRDQPQHF. The CDR3 coding sequence is TGTGCCAGCAGTTCCTACAGGGATCAGCCCCAGCATTTT.

The chain joins TRBV7-8 to TRBJ1-2, with D possibly matching TRBD1 (5 bases). The V end was cut by 2 bases, the J end by 4 bases, with 11 bases between. The germline CDR1 and CDR2 sequences are SGHVS and FQNEAQ. The length of the CDR3 is 14 residues. The CDR3 DNA reads as TGTGCCAGCAGCTTATTGGGGAGGGGCTATGGCTACACCTTC. Translating it yields CASSLLGRGYGYTF.

The genes are TRBV11-2 and TRBJ2-7; the match to TRBD1 covers 9 bases. This CDR3 contains 15 residues. V dropped 4 bases and J dropped 1; count of bases not matched to a gene: 5. Per germline, CDR1 SGHAT and CDR2 FQNNGV. In DNA, the CDR3 is TGTGCCAGCAGCTCCCGGGACAGGGTGTCCTACGAGCAGTACTTC. Protein: CASSSRDRVSYEQYF.

The rearrangement links TRBV6-1 to TRBJ2-7, with 7 bases lining up with TRBD2. Trimming took 2 bases from V and 6 from J; bases not matched to a gene: 10. This CDR3 has 15 amino acids. Germline-derived CDR1 and CDR2 are MNHNS and SASEGT. Written as DNA, the CDR3 is TGTGCCAGCAGTGAATCGGGTCGATCGGGGGGCGAGCAGTACTTC. Translation gives CASSESGRSGGEQYF.

CDR3: CATLDRENTGELFF. DNA for the CDR3: TGTGCCACCCTGGACAGAGAGAACACCGGGGAGCTGTTTTTT. The J gene is TRBJ2-2, the V gene TRBV19, with D tentatively TRBD1 (6 bases). V dropped 10 bases and J dropped 1 base, with 13 bases sitting between them. Germline V CDR1 and CDR2: LNHDA, SQIVND (reference sequence). This CDR3 has 14 amino acids.

About this clone: At one boundary the junction diverges from the germline segment, which might be a read error. V usage is TRBV7-9 and J usage is TRBJ2-2; no definite D call. Germline CDR1 is SEHNR and CDR2 is FQNEAQ (reference sequence). The CDR3 is 12 amino acids. The CDR3 sequence is CASSFNSGELFF. The CDR3 bases are TGTGCCAGCAGCTTTAACAGCGGGGAGCTGTTTTTT.

The chain couples TRBV6-6 to TRBJ1-5; TRBD1 matches 7 bases. Per germline, CDR1 MNHNY and CDR2 SVGAGI (reference sequence). The CDR3 totals 15 residues. The ends lost 6 bases at V and 1 base at J; junction bases unmatched: 6. The CDR3 region is CASSPGGGSNQPQHF. For the CDR3, the DNA is TGTGCCAGCAGCCCAGGGGGTGGGAGCAATCAGCCCCAGCATTTT.

The chain joins TRBV28 to TRBJ2-5; D unresolved. Germline V gene sequence: CDR1 MDHEN, CDR2 SYDVKM. The ends were cut back, 4 bases at V and 5 bases at J, with 14 bases in the middle. The length of the CDR3 is 14 residues. CDR3 coding DNA: TGTGCCAGCAGTTCCCAACTTCGGTCGGAGACCCAGTACTTC. Its translation: CASSSQLRSETQYF.

This clone was detected only a few times. This CDR3 reads CSVTGAVNTGELFF. As DNA, the CDR3 is TGCAGCGTTACAGGGGCCGTGAACACCGGGGAGCTGTTTTTT. J is TRBJ2-2 and V is TRBV29-1, with 7 bases matching TRBD1. V lost 5 bases and J lost 1; bases outside the gene matches: 4. Germline lookup yields CDR1 SQVTM and CDR2 ANQGSEA. The CDR3 spans 14 residues.

CDR3 DNA: TGTGCCAGCAGCCCGTTCGAAGGAGGGGGCTTTATAAGTTCACCCCTCCACTTT. Protein sequence: CASSPFEGGGFISSPLHF. The chain carries TRBV4-2 and TRBJ1-6, with 7 bases that match TRBD1. The junction had 18 bases not matched to a gene; V was cut back by 4 bases and J by 9 bases. The V gene's germline CDR1 is LGHNA and CDR2 YNFKEQ. This CDR3 spans 18 amino acids.

The rearrangement links TRBV5-1 to TRBJ1-1, with 7 bases matching TRBD1. The CDR3 has 13 amino acids. Unmatched junction bases numbered 0, after V lost 4 bases and J lost 0 bases. Per germline, CDR1 SGHRS and CDR2 YFSETQ. The CDR3: CASSDRVNTEAFF. CDR3 coding DNA: TGCGCCAGCAGCGACAGGGTGAACACTGAAGCTTTCTTT.

This chain joins TRBV19 and TRBJ2-3; 9 bases line up with TRBD2. The CDR3 is 16 amino acids. Germline lookup yields CDR1 LNHDA and CDR2 SQIVND (reference sequence). The trim removed 6 bases at V and 3 bases at J, leaving 10 bases unmatched. Here the CDR3 DNA reads TGTGCCAGTAGCAATGGACCCCTAGCGGGGACAGATACGCAGTATTTT. Protein: CASSNGPLAGTDTQYF.

The chain links TRBV28 to TRBJ1-1; D is perhaps TRBD1 (6 bases). The CDR3 runs 16 residues. V lost 2 bases to trimming and J lost 1 base, with 14 bases between them. Germline lookup yields CDR1 MDHEN and CDR2 SYDVKM. The CDR3 nucleotides read TGTGCCAGCAGTTTACCGCCGACAGGTTGGAACACTGAAGCTTTCTTT. This sequence encodes CASSLPPTGWNTEAFF. Together with reference TRBV28 and TRBJ1-1, the CDR3 gives the full variable domain: DVKVTQSSRYLVKRTGEKVFLECVQDMDHENMFWYRQDPGLGLRLIYFSYDVKMKEKGDIPEGYSVSREKKERFSLILESASTNQTSMYLCASSLPPTGWNTEAFFGQGTRLTVV.

This chain joins TRBV4-1 and TRBJ2-7; TRBD2 matches at 8 bases. The germline gives CDR1 MGHRA, CDR2 YSYEKL. Germline trimming cut 1 base from V and 3 bases from J; bases unmatched to any gene: 5. The CDR3 sequence is 15 residues long. CDR3 protein: CASSQVIGGVYEQYF. CDR3 nucleotides: TGCGCCAGCAGCCAAGTGATCGGGGGGGTCTACGAGCAGTACTTC.

The rearrangement links TRBV5-4 to TRBJ1-1, with a possible D match to TRBD1 (6 bases). This CDR3 contains 13 residues. Germline CDR1 and CDR2: SGHNT and YYREEE (reference sequence). V was cut by 4 bases and J by 0 bases, with 7 bases left in between. The CDR3 protein is CASSGGLNTEAFF. CDR3 nucleotide sequence: TGTGCCAGCAGCGGGGGCCTGAACACTGAAGCTTTCTTT.

The gene calls are TRBV15 and TRBJ2-2, with TRBD1 matching 8 bases. CDR1 is LNHNV and CDR2 is YYDKDF in the germline V gene (reference sequence). V lost 2 bases to trimming and J lost 6 bases; unmatched junction nucleotides: 8. The CDR3 totals 16 residues. CDR3 residues: CATSRSRGLLAGELFF. The CDR3 nucleotides read TGTGCCACCAGCAGATCCAGGGGGCTGTTGGCCGGGGAGCTGTTTTTT.

The V call is TRBV9, the J call TRBJ2-2; possible D gene TRBD1, 6 bases. The CDR3 loop spans 15 amino acids. CDR1 is SGDLS, CDR2 YYNGEE, per germline. V lost 3 bases and J lost 3, with 12 bases in between. DNA of the CDR3: TGTGCCAGCAGCGGATCCGGGACACACACCGGGGAGCTGTTTTTT. Translated, it gives CASSGSGTHTGELFF.

V usage is TRBV6-1 and J usage is TRBJ2-4, with 7 bases aligning to TRBD1. Germline-derived CDR1 and CDR2 are MNHNS and SASEGT. V gave up 10 bases and J gave up 2 bases; unmatched junction bases: 5. The CDR3 spans 13 residues. For the CDR3, the DNA is TGTGCCACCAAACAGGGGACCAAAAACATTCAGTACTTC. Protein: CATKQGTKNIQYF.